Listed below are T cell receptor beta chains from one sample, sequenced in a study of CD8+CD57+ T cells in acquired aplastic anemia. One entry per CDR3 protein, called by TCRdb with MiXCR from the reads. The sample has about 160,000 distinct CDR3 sequences; less than 60% are singletons. Material: sorted CD4+, CD8+, or CD8+CD57+ T cells (not recorded which) from PBMCs. The source of these receptors is a human donor with aplastic anemia. Both conserved end residues are part of each CDR3. D genes are given only for firm matches. Size is stated for part of the rows, as once, few or many counts, or as a class when the clone is expanded.

CDR3aa: CASSPTGENSPLHF
CDR3nt: TGTGCCAGCAGTCCGACAGGGGAAAATTCACCCCTCCACTTT
abundance: -
v_gene: TRBV12-3/TRBV12-4
d_gene: TRBD1
j_gene: TRBJ1-6

CDR3aa: CASSRPGYNEQFF
CDR3nt: TGTGCCAGCAGTAGACCGGGTTACAATGAGCAGTTCTTC
abundance: -
v_gene: TRBV2
d_gene: -
j_gene: TRBJ2-1

CDR3aa: CASITDRGRNQPQHF
CDR3nt: TGTGCCAGCATTACGGACAGGGGACGCAATCAGCCCCAGCATTTT
abundance: -
v_gene: TRBV2
d_gene: TRBD1
j_gene: TRBJ1-5

CDR3aa: CATSSRDYLETQYF
CDR3nt: TGTGCCACCAGCTCCCGGGACTACCTCGAGACCCAGTACTTC
abundance: -
v_gene: TRBV15
d_gene: TRBD2
j_gene: TRBJ2-5

CDR3aa: CASSIPLDRADGYTF
CDR3nt: TGTGCCAGTAGTATCCCTCTAGACAGGGCGGATGGCTACACCTTC
abundance: -
v_gene: TRBV19
d_gene: TRBD1
j_gene: TRBJ1-2

CDR3aa: CSARDATDTQYF
CDR3nt: TGCAGTGCTAGAGACGCCACAGATACGCAGTATTTT
abundance: many
v_gene: TRBV20-1
d_gene: -
j_gene: TRBJ2-3

CDR3aa: CASSPLPDEQYF
CDR3nt: TGTGCCAGCAGTCCCCTTCCCGACGAGCAGTACTTC
abundance: few
v_gene: TRBV7-9
d_gene: -
j_gene: TRBJ2-7

CDR3aa: CAIASSASGFYEQFF
CDR3nt: TGTGCCATCGCGTCTTCGGCTAGCGGGTTTTATGAGCAGTTCTTC
abundance: -
v_gene: TRBV10-3
d_gene: TRBD2
j_gene: TRBJ2-1

CDR3aa: CASSFEGVPQETQYF
CDR3nt: TGCGCCAGCAGCTTCGAGGGGGTCCCCCAAGAGACCCAGTACTTC
abundance: many
v_gene: TRBV5-1
d_gene: -
j_gene: TRBJ2-5

CDR3aa: CASGIVDTQYF
CDR3nt: TGTGCCAGCGGTATTGTGGATACGCAGTATTTT
abundance: once
v_gene: TRBV14
d_gene: -
j_gene: TRBJ2-3

CDR3aa: CARDQGTDNSPLHF
CDR3nt: TGTGCTAGAGATCAGGGGACGGATAATTCACCCCTCCACTTT
abundance: -
v_gene: TRBV25-1
d_gene: -
j_gene: TRBJ1-6

CDR3aa: CASSLTWREDTQYF
CDR3nt: TGTGCCAGCAGTTTGACGTGGCGCGAAGATACGCAGTATTTT
abundance: few
v_gene: TRBV27
d_gene: -
j_gene: TRBJ2-3

CDR3aa: CASSLSVSNQPQHF
CDR3nt: TGTGCCAGTAGTCTCAGTGTCAGCAATCAGCCCCAGCATTTT
abundance: -
v_gene: TRBV19
d_gene: -
j_gene: TRBJ1-5

CDR3aa: CASRQTGTSTGELFF
CDR3nt: TGTGCCAGCAGGCAAACCGGGACTTCGACCGGGGAGCTGTTTTTT
abundance: many
v_gene: TRBV7-6
d_gene: -
j_gene: TRBJ2-2

CDR3aa: CSASIGLAEETQYF
CDR3nt: TGCAGTGCTAGCATTGGACTAGCCGAAGAGACCCAGTACTTC
abundance: -
v_gene: TRBV20-1
d_gene: TRBD2
j_gene: TRBJ2-5

CDR3aa: CASSQEGAGNSPLHF
CDR3nt: TGTGCCAGCAGCCAAGAGGGTGCGGGAAATTCACCCCTCCACTTT
abundance: -
v_gene: TRBV4-2
d_gene: -
j_gene: TRBJ1-6

CDR3aa: CAASDELDTRYTQYF
CDR3nt: TGCGCCGCCAGTGACGAATTGGACACGCGGTATACGCAGTATTTT
abundance: -
v_gene: TRBV24-1
d_gene: -
j_gene: TRBJ2-3

CDR3aa: CASSQPGVGGYTF
CDR3nt: TGTGCCAGCAGCCAACCGGGGGTCGGTGGCTACACCTTC
abundance: many
v_gene: TRBV7-6
d_gene: -
j_gene: TRBJ1-2

CDR3aa: CATSRQGNQPQHF
CDR3nt: TGTGCCACCAGTCGACAGGGCAATCAGCCCCAGCATTTT
abundance: -
v_gene: TRBV24-1
d_gene: -
j_gene: TRBJ1-5

CDR3aa: CSASTFREQGYTF
CDR3nt: TGCAGTGCATCTACCTTCCGGGAGCAGGGCTACACCTTC
abundance: few
v_gene: TRBV20-1
d_gene: -
j_gene: TRBJ1-2

CDR3aa: CSARDERSSYNSPLHF
CDR3nt: TGCAGTGCTAGAGATGAGCGGAGCTCCTATAATTCACCCCTCCACTTT
abundance: -
v_gene: TRBV20-1
d_gene: -
j_gene: TRBJ1-6

CDR3aa: CASSLIGAGELFF
CDR3nt: TGTGCCAGCAGCTTAATAGGGGCCGGGGAGCTGTTTTTT
abundance: -
v_gene: TRBV7-2
d_gene: -
j_gene: TRBJ2-2

CDR3aa: CASSYRRQGDGYTF
CDR3nt: TGTGCCAGCAGTTACCGAAGACAGGGGGATGGCTACACCTTC
abundance: many
v_gene: TRBV6-5
d_gene: TRBD1
j_gene: TRBJ1-2

CDR3aa: CASRTGADTEAFF
CDR3nt: TGTGCCAGTCGGACAGGGGCGGACACTGAAGCTTTCTTT
abundance: -
v_gene: TRBV19
d_gene: TRBD1
j_gene: TRBJ1-1

CDR3aa: CAISEQDTQYF
CDR3nt: TGTGCCATCAGTGAGCAGGATACGCAGTATTTT
abundance: -
v_gene: TRBV10-3
d_gene: -
j_gene: TRBJ2-3

CDR3aa: CASSLGGVVSLVF
CDR3nt: TGTGCCAGCAGCTTAGGGGGGGTTGTAAGTTTGGTCTTC
abundance: many
v_gene: TRBV7-6
d_gene: -
j_gene: TRBJ1-2

CDR3aa: CATSRARGANYGYTF
CDR3nt: TGTGCCACCAGCAGAGCGAGGGGAGCTAACTATGGCTACACCTTC
abundance: -
v_gene: TRBV15
d_gene: -
j_gene: TRBJ1-2

CDR3aa: CSARMDRGNQPQHF
CDR3nt: TGCAGTGCTAGAATGGACAGGGGGAATCAGCCCCAGCATTTT
abundance: few
v_gene: TRBV20-1
d_gene: TRBD1
j_gene: TRBJ1-5

CDR3aa: CASSGSGASTGELFF
CDR3nt: TGCGCCAGCAGCGGGTCAGGGGCTAGCACCGGGGAGCTGTTTTTT
abundance: -
v_gene: TRBV5-1
d_gene: -
j_gene: TRBJ2-2

CDR3aa: CASIDLAGGTDTQYF
CDR3nt: TGTGCCAGCATAGACCTGGCAGGAGGCACAGATACGCAGTATTTT
abundance: -
v_gene: TRBV18
d_gene: -
j_gene: TRBJ2-3

CDR3aa: CATSRVVMNTEAFF
CDR3nt: TGTGCCACCAGCAGAGTAGTGATGAACACTGAAGCTTTCTTT
abundance: -
v_gene: TRBV5-1
d_gene: -
j_gene: TRBJ1-1

CDR3aa: CASSDQGGTDTQYF
CDR3nt: TGTGCCAGCAGTGACCAAGGGGGCACAGATACGCAGTATTTT
abundance: once
v_gene: TRBV6-4
d_gene: -
j_gene: TRBJ2-3

CDR3aa: CASSLMGIDEQYF
CDR3nt: TGTGCCAGCAGCTTGATGGGGATCGACGAGCAGTACTTC
abundance: few
v_gene: TRBV5-6
d_gene: -
j_gene: TRBJ2-7

CDR3aa: CASSPRGGGSEAFF
CDR3nt: TGTGCCAGCTCTCCCCGTGGGGGAGGTTCTGAAGCTTTCTTT
abundance: few
v_gene: TRBV18
d_gene: -
j_gene: TRBJ1-1

CDR3aa: CASSPGAGDYEQYF
CDR3nt: TGTGCCAGCAGCCCCGGGGCGGGGGACTACGAGCAGTACTTC
abundance: -
v_gene: TRBV11-2
d_gene: TRBD2
j_gene: TRBJ2-7

CDR3aa: CSAWDLNTEAFF
CDR3nt: TGCAGTGCTTGGGACCTTAACACCGAAGCTTTCTTT
abundance: -
v_gene: TRBV20-1
d_gene: -
j_gene: TRBJ1-1

CDR3aa: CAWRQGSNTEAFF
CDR3nt: TGTGCCTGGAGACAGGGTTCGAACACTGAAGCTTTCTTT
abundance: -
v_gene: TRBV30
d_gene: -
j_gene: TRBJ1-1

CDR3aa: CASSQTSGRHSYEQYF
CDR3nt: TGTGCCAGCAGCCAGACTAGCGGGAGACATTCCTACGAGCAGTACTTC
abundance: -
v_gene: TRBV7-9
d_gene: TRBD2
j_gene: TRBJ2-7

CDR3aa: CAISEFTRQVDYGYTF
CDR3nt: TGTGCCATCAGTGAGTTTACACGACAGGTCGATTATGGCTACACCTTC
abundance: few
v_gene: TRBV10-3
d_gene: -
j_gene: TRBJ1-2

CDR3aa: CASSRQGNEQYF
CDR3nt: TGTGCCAGCAGCAGACAGGGGAACGAGCAGTACTTC
abundance: few
v_gene: TRBV7-9
d_gene: TRBD1
j_gene: TRBJ2-7

CDR3aa: CASSKLTSQGGSDQPQHF
CDR3nt: TGTGCCAGCAGTAAACTCACTAGTCAGGGAGGCTCCGATCAGCCCCAGCATTTT
abundance: many
v_gene: TRBV2
d_gene: -
j_gene: TRBJ1-5

CDR3aa: CATSDTSCNEQFF
CDR3nt: TGTGCCACCAGTGATACGTCCTGCAATGAGCAGTTTTTC
abundance: -
v_gene: TRBV24-1
d_gene: -
j_gene: TRBJ2-1

CDR3aa: CSAVALRKTEAFF
CDR3nt: TGCAGTGCCGTAGCGTTGAGGAAGACTGAAGCTTTCTTT
abundance: many
v_gene: TRBV20-1
d_gene: -
j_gene: TRBJ1-1

CDR3aa: CASSLTGGNNGNQPQHF
CDR3nt: TGCGCCAGCAGCTTGACAGGGGGCAATAACGGCAATCAGCCCCAGCATTTT
abundance: many
v_gene: TRBV5-1
d_gene: TRBD1
j_gene: TRBJ1-5

CDR3aa: CSARDQGWGAFF
CDR3nt: TGCAGTGCTAGAGATCAGGGTTGGGGAGCTTTCTTT
abundance: -
v_gene: TRBV20-1
d_gene: -
j_gene: TRBJ1-1

CDR3aa: CASGYVGQGGQPQHF
CDR3nt: TGTGCCAGCGGTTACGTTGGGCAGGGCGGTCAGCCCCAGCATTTT
abundance: few
v_gene: TRBV6-2/TRBV6-3
d_gene: -
j_gene: TRBJ1-5

CDR3aa: CSVTGGGTEAFF
CDR3nt: TGCAGCGTGACAGGAGGGGGCACTGAAGCTTTCTTT
abundance: -
v_gene: TRBV29-1
d_gene: -
j_gene: TRBJ1-1

CDR3aa: CATRQSGTGELFF
CDR3nt: TGTGCCACCAGGCAGTCAGGCACCGGGGAGCTGTTTTTT
abundance: many
v_gene: TRBV24-1
d_gene: -
j_gene: TRBJ2-2

CDR3aa: CASSDVTNYGYTF
CDR3nt: TGTGCCAGTAGTGATGTGACTAACTATGGCTACACCTTC
abundance: -
v_gene: TRBV2
d_gene: -
j_gene: TRBJ1-2

CDR3aa: CSASNNGQQETQYF
CDR3nt: TGCAGTGCTAGTAATAATGGACAGCAAGAGACCCAGTACTTC
abundance: many
v_gene: TRBV20-1
d_gene: -
j_gene: TRBJ2-5

CDR3aa: CASSVAGRGSDTQYF
CDR3nt: TGTGCCAGCAGCGTAGCGGGAAGGGGGTCAGATACGCAGTATTTT
abundance: many
v_gene: TRBV5-4
d_gene: TRBD2
j_gene: TRBJ2-3

CDR3aa: CASSESGLAGSDEQYF
CDR3nt: TGCGCCAGCAGTGAGTCCGGACTAGCGGGATCCGACGAGCAGTACTTC
abundance: many
v_gene: TRBV10-1
d_gene: TRBD2
j_gene: TRBJ2-7

CDR3aa: CASSLDSAGGGGQFF
CDR3nt: TGCGCCAGCAGCTTGGATTCGGCAGGGGGTGGGGGGCAGTTCTTC
abundance: many
v_gene: TRBV5-1
d_gene: TRBD1
j_gene: TRBJ2-1

CDR3aa: CASLLGGNRNEQFF
CDR3nt: TGTGCCAGCTTACTGGGTGGTAACAGGAATGAGCAGTTCTTC
abundance: many
v_gene: TRBV2
d_gene: -
j_gene: TRBJ2-1

CDR3aa: CSVRQNTGELFF
CDR3nt: TGCAGCGTTCGACAGAACACCGGGGAGCTGTTTTTT
abundance: -
v_gene: TRBV29-1
d_gene: -
j_gene: TRBJ2-2